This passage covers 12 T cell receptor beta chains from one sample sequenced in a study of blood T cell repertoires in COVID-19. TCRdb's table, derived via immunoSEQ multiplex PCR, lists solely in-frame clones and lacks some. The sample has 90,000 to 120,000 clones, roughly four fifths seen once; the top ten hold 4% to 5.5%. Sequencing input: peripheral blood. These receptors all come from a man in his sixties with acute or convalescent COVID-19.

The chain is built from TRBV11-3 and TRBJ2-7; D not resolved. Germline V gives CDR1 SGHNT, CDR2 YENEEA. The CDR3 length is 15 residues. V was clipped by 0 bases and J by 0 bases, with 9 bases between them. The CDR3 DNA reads TGTGCCAGCAGCTTAGACGTAAGCCGCTCCTACGAGCAGTACTTC. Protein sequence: CASSLDVSRSYEQYF.

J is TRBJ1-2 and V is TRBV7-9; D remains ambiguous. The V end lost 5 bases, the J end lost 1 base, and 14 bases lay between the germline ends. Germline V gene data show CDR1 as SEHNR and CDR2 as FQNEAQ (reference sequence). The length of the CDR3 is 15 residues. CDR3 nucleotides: TGTGCCAGCAGCCTCGCCAGCGACTTTAACTATGGCTACACCTTC. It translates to CASSLASDFNYGYTF.

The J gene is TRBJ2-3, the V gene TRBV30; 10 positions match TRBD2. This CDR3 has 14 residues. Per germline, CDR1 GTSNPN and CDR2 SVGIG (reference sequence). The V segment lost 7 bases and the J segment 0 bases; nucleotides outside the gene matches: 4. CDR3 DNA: TGTGCCTTAGCGGGAGGCACTAGCACAGATACGCAGTATTTT. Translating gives CALAGGTSTDTQYF.

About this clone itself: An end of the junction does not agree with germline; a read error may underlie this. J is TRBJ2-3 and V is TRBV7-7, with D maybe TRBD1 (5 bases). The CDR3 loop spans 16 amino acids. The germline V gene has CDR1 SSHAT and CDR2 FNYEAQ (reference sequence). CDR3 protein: CASSANMPDQGDTQYF. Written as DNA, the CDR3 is TGTGCTAGCAGCGCCAACATGCCGGACCAGGGAGATACGCAGTATTTT.

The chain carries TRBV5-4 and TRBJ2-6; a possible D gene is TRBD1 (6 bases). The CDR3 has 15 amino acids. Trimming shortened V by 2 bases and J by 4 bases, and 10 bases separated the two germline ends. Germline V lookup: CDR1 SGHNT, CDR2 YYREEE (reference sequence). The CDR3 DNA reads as TGTGCCAGCAGCTTACAGGGAACCGGGGCCAACGTCCTGACTTTC. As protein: CASSLQGTGANVLTF.

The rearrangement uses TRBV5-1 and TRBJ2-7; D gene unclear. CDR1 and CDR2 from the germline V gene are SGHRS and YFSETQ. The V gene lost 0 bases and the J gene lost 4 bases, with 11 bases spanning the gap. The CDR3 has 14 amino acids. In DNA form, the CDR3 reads TGCGCCAGCAGCTTGGAATCGGGTTTGTACGAGCAGTACTTC. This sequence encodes CASSLESGLYEQYF.

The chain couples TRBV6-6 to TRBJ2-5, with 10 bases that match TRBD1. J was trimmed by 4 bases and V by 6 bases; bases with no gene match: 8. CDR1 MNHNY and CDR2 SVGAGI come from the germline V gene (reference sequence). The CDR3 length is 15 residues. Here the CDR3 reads CASRLRGQGRETQYF. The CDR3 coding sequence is TGTGCCAGCAGATTACGGGGACAGGGGCGAGAGACCCAGTACTTC.

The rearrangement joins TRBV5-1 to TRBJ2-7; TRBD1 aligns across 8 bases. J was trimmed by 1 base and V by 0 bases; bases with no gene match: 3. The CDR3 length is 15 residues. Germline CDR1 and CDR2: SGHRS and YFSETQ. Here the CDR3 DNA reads TGCGCCAGCAGCTTGGAGACAGGGGATTCCTACGAGCAGTACTTC. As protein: CASSLETGDSYEQYF.

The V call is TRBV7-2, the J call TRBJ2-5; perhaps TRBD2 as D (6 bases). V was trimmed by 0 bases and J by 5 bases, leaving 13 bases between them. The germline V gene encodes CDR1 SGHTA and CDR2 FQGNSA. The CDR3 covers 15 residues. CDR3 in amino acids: CASSLANGRMETQYF. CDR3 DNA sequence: TGTGCCAGCAGCTTAGCTAACGGGAGAATGGAGACCCAGTACTTC.

In DNA form, the CDR3 reads TGTGCCAGCACCCCGAGGGTTTCTAACTATGGCTACACCTTC. Residues: CASTPRVSNYGYTF. This chain links TRBV28 with TRBJ1-2; no firm D call. This CDR3 has 14 residues. Germline V lookup: CDR1 MDHEN, CDR2 SYDVKM. V was cut by 7 bases and J by 0 bases, with 12 bases left in between.

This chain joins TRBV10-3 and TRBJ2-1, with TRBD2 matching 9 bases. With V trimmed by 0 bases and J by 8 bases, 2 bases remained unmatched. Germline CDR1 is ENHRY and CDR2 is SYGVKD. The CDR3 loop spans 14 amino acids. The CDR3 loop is CAISESPSGDEQFF. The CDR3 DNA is TGTGCCATCAGTGAGTCACCTAGCGGGGATGAGCAGTTCTTC.

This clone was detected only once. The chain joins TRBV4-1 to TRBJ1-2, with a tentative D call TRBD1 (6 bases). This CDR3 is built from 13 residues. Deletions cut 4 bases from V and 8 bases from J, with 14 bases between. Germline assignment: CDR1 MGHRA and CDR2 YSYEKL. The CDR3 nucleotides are TGCGCCAGCAGCCCCAGGGGTTTGGGAGGCTACACCTTC. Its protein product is CASSPRGLGGYTF.